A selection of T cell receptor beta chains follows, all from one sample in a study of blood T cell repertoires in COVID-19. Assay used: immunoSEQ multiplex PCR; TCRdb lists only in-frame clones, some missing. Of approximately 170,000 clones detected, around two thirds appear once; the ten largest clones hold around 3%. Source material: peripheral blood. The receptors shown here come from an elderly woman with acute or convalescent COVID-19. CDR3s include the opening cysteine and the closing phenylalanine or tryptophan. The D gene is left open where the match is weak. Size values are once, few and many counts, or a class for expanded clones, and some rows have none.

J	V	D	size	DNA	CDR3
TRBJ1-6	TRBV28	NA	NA	TGTGCCAGCAGCCCGGGGGTAATGCGTTCACCCCTCCACTTT	CASSPGVMRSPLHF
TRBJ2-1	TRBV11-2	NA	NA	TGTGCCAGCAGCCAAGACAGGCTCGAGGAGTTCTTC	CASSQDRLEEFF
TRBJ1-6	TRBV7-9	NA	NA	TGTGCCAGCCGGGGGGCAGGGAACTATTCACCCCTCCACTTT	CASRGAGNYSPLHF
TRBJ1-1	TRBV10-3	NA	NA	TGTGCCATCAGGGCCCTAGAGGACACTGAAGCTTTCTTT	CAIRALEDTEAFF
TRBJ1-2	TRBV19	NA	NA	TGTGCCAGTAGAAGACACCCCGAGGGCTACACCTTC	CASRRHPEGYTF
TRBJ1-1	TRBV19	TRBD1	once	TGTGCCAGTAGTATACGGACAGGCTCTGAAGCTTTCTTT	CASSIRTGSEAFF
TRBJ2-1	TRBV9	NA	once	TGTGCCAGCAGCGTAGATGCCCGAGAGGTCTCGAATGAGCAGTTCTTC	CASSVDAREVSNEQFF
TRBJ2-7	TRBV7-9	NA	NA	TGTGCCAGCAGCTTAACGGGGAAGGGGGACGAGCAGTACTTC	CASSLTGKGDEQYF
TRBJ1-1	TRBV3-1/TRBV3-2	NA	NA	TGTGCCAGCAGCCAGAACATGAACACTGAAGCTTTCTTT	CASSQNMNTEAFF
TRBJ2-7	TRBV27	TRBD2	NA	TGTGCCAGCAGTTCCCTTGACGTAGCGGGAGAGGTCGAGCAGTACTTC	CASSSLDVAGEVEQYF
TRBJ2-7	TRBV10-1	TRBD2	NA	TGCGCCAGCAGTGACCTAGCGGGAGACTCCTACGAGCAGTACTTC	CASSDLAGDSYEQYF
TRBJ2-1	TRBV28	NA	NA	TGTGCCAGCAGTTCGACATCTGAGCAGTTCTTC	CASSSTSEQFF
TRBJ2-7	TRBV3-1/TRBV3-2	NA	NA	TGTGCCAGCAGCCAAGACCTGGCCACCGACTCCTACGAGCAGTACTTC	CASSQDLATDSYEQYF
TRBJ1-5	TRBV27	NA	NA	TGTGCCAGCAGTCCCCCCGGGGGTAGGCAGCCCCAGCATTTT	CASSPPGGRQPQHF
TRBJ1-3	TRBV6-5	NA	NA	TGTGCCAGCAGTTACTCTGAGGAGAGCTCTGGAAACACCATATATTTT	CASSYSEESSGNTIYF
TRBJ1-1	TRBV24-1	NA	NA	TGTGCCACCAGTGATGCCGGACAGACGGCTGAAGCTTTCTTT	CATSDAGQTAEAFF
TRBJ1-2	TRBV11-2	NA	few	TGTGCCAGCAGGATTATGGGGGGTGGCTACACCTTC	CASRIMGGGYTF
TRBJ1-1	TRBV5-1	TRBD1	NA	TGCGCCAGCAGCCAATCACCTACAGGGGTCAACACTGAAGCTTTCTTT	CASSQSPTGVNTEAFF
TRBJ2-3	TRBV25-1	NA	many	TGTGCCAGCAGTGGCGGGACGGCAAGCACAGATACGCAGTATTTT	CASSGGTASTDTQYF
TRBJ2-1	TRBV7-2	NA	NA	TGTGCCAGCAGCTTAGGCGGGACAGAATACAATGAGCAGTTCTTC	CASSLGGTEYNEQFF
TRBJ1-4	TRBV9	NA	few	TGTGCCAGCAGCGTAGTAGTTGAAAAACTGTTTTTT	CASSVVVEKLFF
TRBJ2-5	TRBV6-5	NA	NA	TGTGCCAGCAGTACAGGGGGGGATGAGACCCAGTACTTC	CASSTGGDETQYF
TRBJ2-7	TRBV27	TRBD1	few	TGTGCCAGTAGACCGGGACAGGTCTTCTACGAGCAGTACTTC	CASRPGQVFYEQYF
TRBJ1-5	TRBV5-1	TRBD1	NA	TGCGCCAGCAGCTTGGGAGGGGGCGAGGGACAGCCCCAGCATTTT	CASSLGGGEGQPQHF
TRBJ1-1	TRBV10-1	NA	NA	TGCGCCAGCAACACAGGGCTCGGGGCCACTGAAGCTTTCTTT	CASNTGLGATEAFF
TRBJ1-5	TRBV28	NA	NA	TGTGCCAGCAGTTTAAGTCAGGTTCGGTTATACAATCAGCCCCAGCATTTT	CASSLSQVRLYNQPQHF
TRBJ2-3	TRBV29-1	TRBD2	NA	TGCAGCGTCGAAACTAGCGGGGGCACAGATACGCAGTATTTT	CSVETSGGTDTQYF
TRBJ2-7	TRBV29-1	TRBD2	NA	TGCAGCGTTGGTCGGGGGGCCTACGAGCAGTACTTC	CSVGRGAYEQYF
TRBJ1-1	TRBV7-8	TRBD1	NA	TGTGCCAGCAGCTCGCGGACAGGTACTGATACTGAAGCTTTCTTT	CASSSRTGTDTEAFF
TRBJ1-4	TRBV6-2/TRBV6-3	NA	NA	TGTGCCAGCAGTTACGAAGCGGCGCCCAGAAAACTGTTTTTT	CASSYEAAPRKLFF
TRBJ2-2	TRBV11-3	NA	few	TGTGCCAGCAGCTTTTTGAGCGGGGAGCTGTTTTTT	CASSFLSGELFF
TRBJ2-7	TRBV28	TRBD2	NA	TGTGCCACCAACATAGCGGGAGTAATAGAGCAGTACTTC	CATNIAGVIEQYF
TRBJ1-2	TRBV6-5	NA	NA	TGTGCCAGCAGTATCCAGGAGGGCTATGGCTACACCTTC	CASSIQEGYGYTF
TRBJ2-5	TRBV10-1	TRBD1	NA	TGCGCCAGCAGTGAGGGTCAGGGGGCTCTCTCTGGAGAGACCCAGTACTTC	CASSEGQGALSGETQYF
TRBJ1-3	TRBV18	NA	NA	TGTGCCAGCTCACCTGCCTCACAGGGAACGGGAAACACCATATATTTT	CASSPASQGTGNTIYF
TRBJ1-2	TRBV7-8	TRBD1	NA	TGTGCCAGCAGCCCGGGACAGACCCCTAACTATGGCTACACCTTC	CASSPGQTPNYGYTF
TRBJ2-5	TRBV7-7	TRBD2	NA	TGTGCCAGCAGCTCGACTAGCGGGAGTCAAGAGACCCAGTACTTC	CASSSTSGSQETQYF
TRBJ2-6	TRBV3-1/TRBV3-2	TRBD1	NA	TGTGCCAGCAGCCACAGAGTACAGGGGGCCCGCTCTGGGGCCAACGTCCTGACTTTC	CASSHRVQGARSGANVLTF
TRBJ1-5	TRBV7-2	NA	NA	TGTGCCAGCAGCTCGACAGTCACTAATCAGCCCCAGCATTTT	CASSSTVTNQPQHF
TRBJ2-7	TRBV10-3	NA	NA	TGTGCCATCAGTGAGTCGAACGGCTACGAGCAGTACTTC	CAISESNGYEQYF
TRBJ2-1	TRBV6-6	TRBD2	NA	TGTGCCAGCAGCCTCACGGCGCGGGAGGAAATCAATGAGCAGTTCTTC	CASSLTAREEINEQFF
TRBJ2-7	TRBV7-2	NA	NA	TGTGCCAGCAGCTTAGACAGCAACTACGAGCAGTACTTC	CASSLDSNYEQYF
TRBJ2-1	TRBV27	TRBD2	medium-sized	TGTGCCAGCAGTCCTAGCGGTTCCTACAATGAGCAGTTCTTC	CASSPSGSYNEQFF
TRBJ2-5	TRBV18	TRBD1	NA	TGTGCCAGCTCCGCAACGAGACAGGGTCAAGAGACCCAGTACTTC	CASSATRQGQETQYF
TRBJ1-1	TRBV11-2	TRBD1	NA	TGTGCCAGCAGCTTAACAGGGGGCTCATACACTGAAGCTTTCTTT	CASSLTGGSYTEAFF
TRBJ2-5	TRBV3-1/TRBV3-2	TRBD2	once	TGTGCCAGCAGCCAAGAGGGAGCGGGAGTAACAGAGACCCAGTACTTC	CASSQEGAGVTETQYF
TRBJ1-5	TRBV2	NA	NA	TGTGCCAGCAGTGAAGAAGAGGTGACCAATCAGCCCCAGCATTTT	CASSEEEVTNQPQHF
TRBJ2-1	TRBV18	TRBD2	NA	TGTGCCAGCTCACCAGGACTAGAAAAGCAGTTCTTC	CASSPGLEKQFF
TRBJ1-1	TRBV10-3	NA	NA	TGTGCCATCCGAACTGGGCAGGAGAACACTGAAGCTTTCTTT	CAIRTGQENTEAFF
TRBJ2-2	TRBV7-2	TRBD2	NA	TGTGCCAGCAGCTTAGTTTCGGCTAGCGGGTCCACCGGGGAGCTGTTTTTT	CASSLVSASGSTGELFF
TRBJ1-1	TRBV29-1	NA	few	TGCAGCGGCCTCCGCGGGCTTGGAGTGAACACTGAAGCTTTCTTT	CSGLRGLGVNTEAFF
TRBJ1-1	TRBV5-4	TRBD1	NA	TGTGCCAGCTCCTTCCGGGGGACAGGGCGTGAAGCTTTCTTT	CASSFRGTGREAFF
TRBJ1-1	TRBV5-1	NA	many	TGCGCCAGCAGCTTGGCCCACACAGGGGAAGCTTTCTTT	CASSLAHTGEAFF